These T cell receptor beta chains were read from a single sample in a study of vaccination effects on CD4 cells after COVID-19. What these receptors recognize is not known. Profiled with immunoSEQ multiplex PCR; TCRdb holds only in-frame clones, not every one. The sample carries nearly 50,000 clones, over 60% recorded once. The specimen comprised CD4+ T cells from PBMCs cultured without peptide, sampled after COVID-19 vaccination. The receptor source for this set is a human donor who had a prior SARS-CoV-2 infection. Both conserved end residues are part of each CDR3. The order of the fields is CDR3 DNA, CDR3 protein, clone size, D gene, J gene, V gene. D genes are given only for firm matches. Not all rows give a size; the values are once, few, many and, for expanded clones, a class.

CDR3nt: TGTGCCAGCAGTTCGCCCCTTTACAGGGGTATGGGAAAACTGTTTTTT
CDR3aa: CASSSPLYRGMGKLFF
abundance: few
d_gene: TRBD1
j_gene: TRBJ1-4
v_gene: TRBV28

CDR3nt: TGTGCCAGCAGTCGGGACAGGAAAGACTACACCTTC
CDR3aa: CASSRDRKDYTF
abundance: NA
d_gene: TRBD1
j_gene: TRBJ1-2
v_gene: TRBV6-5

CDR3nt: TGTGCCAGCCATGGCTACACCTTC
CDR3aa: CASHGYTF
abundance: NA
d_gene: NA
j_gene: TRBJ1-2
v_gene: TRBV3-1/TRBV3-2

CDR3nt: TGTGCCAGCAGCTTGGTATGGCAGTCCACAGATACGCAGTATTTT
CDR3aa: CASSLVWQSTDTQYF
abundance: NA
d_gene: NA
j_gene: TRBJ2-3
v_gene: TRBV5-5

CDR3nt: TGCGCCAGCAGCTTAGCCGGGAACACTGAAGCTTTCTTT
CDR3aa: CASSLAGNTEAFF
abundance: NA
d_gene: NA
j_gene: TRBJ1-1
v_gene: TRBV5-1

CDR3nt: TGTGCCAGCAGCGTAGTCCCCGACAGGGGCGAGCAGTACTTC
CDR3aa: CASSVVPDRGEQYF
abundance: NA
d_gene: TRBD1
j_gene: TRBJ2-7
v_gene: TRBV9

CDR3nt: TGTGCCAGCAGCAAGCAAGACAATGAGCAGTTCTTC
CDR3aa: CASSKQDNEQFF
abundance: few
d_gene: NA
j_gene: TRBJ2-1
v_gene: TRBV5-6

CDR3nt: TGTGCCAGCAGGACCCGACTAGCGGGGGGGAAAGAGCAGTTCTTC
CDR3aa: CASRTRLAGGKEQFF
abundance: NA
d_gene: TRBD2
j_gene: TRBJ2-1
v_gene: TRBV2

CDR3nt: TGTGCCAGCAGCCAAGTAGGGTGGTGGGGAATTGGCTACACCTTC
CDR3aa: CASSQVGWWGIGYTF
abundance: NA
d_gene: NA
j_gene: TRBJ1-2
v_gene: TRBV3-1/TRBV3-2

CDR3nt: TGTGCCAGCAGCCCGACAGGCGGGGTAGAGACCCAGTACTTC
CDR3aa: CASSPTGGVETQYF
abundance: NA
d_gene: NA
j_gene: TRBJ2-5
v_gene: TRBV7-2

CDR3nt: TGTGCCAGCAGCAGACACAGGGTCTACATAGATGAGCAGTTCTTC
CDR3aa: CASSRHRVYIDEQFF
abundance: NA
d_gene: NA
j_gene: TRBJ2-1
v_gene: TRBV7-3

CDR3nt: TGCGCCAGCAGCTCCAGCGGGGCTAGCACAGATACGCAGTATTTT
CDR3aa: CASSSSGASTDTQYF
abundance: NA
d_gene: TRBD2
j_gene: TRBJ2-3
v_gene: TRBV5-1

CDR3nt: TGTGCCAGCAGCCGGGACAGGGGTATGGATAATTCACCCCTCCACTTT
CDR3aa: CASSRDRGMDNSPLHF
abundance: NA
d_gene: TRBD1
j_gene: TRBJ1-6
v_gene: TRBV5-4

CDR3nt: TGTGCCAGTAGTATTTTGGGGGGCGAGCAGTACTTC
CDR3aa: CASSILGGEQYF
abundance: NA
d_gene: NA
j_gene: TRBJ2-7
v_gene: TRBV19

CDR3nt: TGTGCCAGCAGTCAACGGGGGCTTACGCAGTATTTT
CDR3aa: CASSQRGLTQYF
abundance: NA
d_gene: NA
j_gene: TRBJ2-3
v_gene: TRBV6-5

CDR3nt: TGTGCCAGTGGTCTGATAGCGGCGAACACCGGGGAGCTGTTTTTT
CDR3aa: CASGLIAANTGELFF
abundance: once
d_gene: NA
j_gene: TRBJ2-2
v_gene: TRBV19

CDR3nt: TGTGCCAGCAGCGGCGGTGGGTACAGGGTGAGCACTGAAGCTTTCTTT
CDR3aa: CASSGGGYRVSTEAFF
abundance: NA
d_gene: NA
j_gene: TRBJ1-1
v_gene: TRBV5-6

CDR3nt: TGTGCCAGCAGCCTACGGACAGGACAAGAGACCCAGTACTTC
CDR3aa: CASSLRTGQETQYF
abundance: NA
d_gene: TRBD1
j_gene: TRBJ2-5
v_gene: TRBV7-2

CDR3nt: TGTGCCAGCAGCCGACTACCCGCCTACGAGCAGTACTTC
CDR3aa: CASSRLPAYEQYF
abundance: NA
d_gene: NA
j_gene: TRBJ2-7
v_gene: TRBV5-4

CDR3nt: TGTGCCAGCAGTTACAACAGGAACACTGAAGCTTTCTTT
CDR3aa: CASSYNRNTEAFF
abundance: NA
d_gene: NA
j_gene: TRBJ1-1
v_gene: TRBV6-6

CDR3nt: TGTGCCAGTAGTACAGTCCCCGGGACAACTTTCTTCTCCTGGCAGTTCTTC
CDR3aa: CASSTVPGTTFFSWQFF
abundance: NA
d_gene: NA
j_gene: TRBJ2-1
v_gene: TRBV19

CDR3nt: TGTGCCAGCAGCTTGGGGGCCCTGGAAGAGACCCAGTACTTC
CDR3aa: CASSLGALEETQYF
abundance: NA
d_gene: NA
j_gene: TRBJ2-5
v_gene: TRBV7-2

CDR3nt: TGTGCCAGCAGTGAAAATTGGGATGAGCAGTTCTTC
CDR3aa: CASSENWDEQFF
abundance: NA
d_gene: NA
j_gene: TRBJ2-1
v_gene: TRBV25-1

CDR3nt: TGTGCCAGCTCACCACTTACTACAGGGTTGGACACCGGGGAGCTGTTTTTT
CDR3aa: CASSPLTTGLDTGELFF
abundance: NA
d_gene: NA
j_gene: TRBJ2-2
v_gene: TRBV18

CDR3nt: TGTGCCTGGAGGAAAGGGGGGTCCGAGGGTGAGCAGTTCTTC
CDR3aa: CAWRKGGSEGEQFF
abundance: NA
d_gene: NA
j_gene: TRBJ2-1
v_gene: TRBV30

CDR3nt: TGTGCCAGCAGCCCGGGACAGGGGGCAGGAGAGACCCAGTACTTC
CDR3aa: CASSPGQGAGETQYF
abundance: NA
d_gene: TRBD1
j_gene: TRBJ2-5
v_gene: TRBV3-1/TRBV3-2

CDR3nt: TGTGCCAGCAGCGAGGTGGCAGGGGCAGATACGCAGTATTTT
CDR3aa: CASSEVAGADTQYF
abundance: NA
d_gene: NA
j_gene: TRBJ2-3
v_gene: TRBV9

CDR3nt: TGTGCCAGCAGCTTAAGTAACCGCTTGAACACTGAAGCTTTCTTT
CDR3aa: CASSLSNRLNTEAFF
abundance: NA
d_gene: NA
j_gene: TRBJ1-1
v_gene: TRBV7-2

CDR3nt: TGTGCCAGCAGCTTCGGACAGGGAGAGACCCAGTACTTC
CDR3aa: CASSFGQGETQYF
abundance: once
d_gene: TRBD1
j_gene: TRBJ2-5
v_gene: TRBV7-6

CDR3nt: TGTGCAAGTCGAGCCCCCGGACAGAGATATGGCTACACCTTC
CDR3aa: CASRAPGQRYGYTF
abundance: NA
d_gene: NA
j_gene: TRBJ1-2
v_gene: TRBV12-2

CDR3nt: TGTGCCAGCAGCTTGGGGGGGACAACTAATGAAAAACTGTTTTTT
CDR3aa: CASSLGGTTNEKLFF
abundance: NA
d_gene: NA
j_gene: TRBJ1-4
v_gene: TRBV5-4

CDR3nt: TGTGCCAGCAGCCAACAGGGTGACCGGGACAGGGGCTTC
CDR3aa: CASSQQGDRDRGF
abundance: NA
d_gene: TRBD1
j_gene: TRBJ2-7
v_gene: TRBV4-2

CDR3nt: TGTGCCACCAGTGATGCGCGGGACTCGGGGAATACGCAGTATTTT
CDR3aa: CATSDARDSGNTQYF
abundance: few
d_gene: NA
j_gene: TRBJ2-3
v_gene: TRBV24-1

CDR3nt: TGCGCCAGCAGCCCTAGGGGACAGGGGCCCATGGGGGCCTACGAGCAGTACTTC
CDR3aa: CASSPRGQGPMGAYEQYF
abundance: NA
d_gene: TRBD1
j_gene: TRBJ2-7
v_gene: TRBV5-1

CDR3nt: TGTGCCAGCAGTTACCAGTGGCGGGTAGCCTCCTACGAGCAGTACTTC
CDR3aa: CASSYQWRVASYEQYF
abundance: once
d_gene: NA
j_gene: TRBJ2-7
v_gene: TRBV6-2/TRBV6-3

CDR3nt: TGTGCCAGCAGCCGGACAGGGGCCAACCTGTACAATGAGCAGTTCTTC
CDR3aa: CASSRTGANLYNEQFF
abundance: NA
d_gene: TRBD1
j_gene: TRBJ2-1
v_gene: TRBV5-6

CDR3nt: TGTGCCAGCAGCTTCAACAGGGTGCAAGAGACCCAGTACTTC
CDR3aa: CASSFNRVQETQYF
abundance: NA
d_gene: NA
j_gene: TRBJ2-5
v_gene: TRBV7-2

CDR3nt: TGTGCCTGGGTCTTAAAGGGGGCGCACACTGAAGCTTTCTTT
CDR3aa: CAWVLKGAHTEAFF
abundance: NA
d_gene: TRBD1
j_gene: TRBJ1-1
v_gene: TRBV30

CDR3nt: TGTGCCAGCAGCACACGGGGGAGCTCCTACAATGAGCAGTTCTTC
CDR3aa: CASSTRGSSYNEQFF
abundance: few
d_gene: NA
j_gene: TRBJ2-1
v_gene: TRBV7-9